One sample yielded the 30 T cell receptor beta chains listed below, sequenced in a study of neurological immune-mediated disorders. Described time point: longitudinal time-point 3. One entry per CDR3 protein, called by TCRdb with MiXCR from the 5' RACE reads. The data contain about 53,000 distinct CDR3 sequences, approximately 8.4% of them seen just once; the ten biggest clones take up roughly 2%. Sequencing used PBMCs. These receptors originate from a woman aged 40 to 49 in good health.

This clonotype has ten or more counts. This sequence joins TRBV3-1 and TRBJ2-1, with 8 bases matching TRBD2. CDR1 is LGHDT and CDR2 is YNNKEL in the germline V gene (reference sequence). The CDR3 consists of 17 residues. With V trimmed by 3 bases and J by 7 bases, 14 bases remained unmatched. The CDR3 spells CASSHHSGTRMENEQFF. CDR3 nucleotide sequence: TGTGCCAGCAGCCATCACTCCGGGACTAGGATGGAGAATGAGCAGTTCTTC.

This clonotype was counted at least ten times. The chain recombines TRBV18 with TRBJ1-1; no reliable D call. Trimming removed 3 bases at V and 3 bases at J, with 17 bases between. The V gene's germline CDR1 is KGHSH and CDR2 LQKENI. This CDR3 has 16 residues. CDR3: CASSPFTELSYTEAFF. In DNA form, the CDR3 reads TGTGCCAGCTCACCTTTCACAGAGCTATCGTACACTGAAGCTTTCTTT.

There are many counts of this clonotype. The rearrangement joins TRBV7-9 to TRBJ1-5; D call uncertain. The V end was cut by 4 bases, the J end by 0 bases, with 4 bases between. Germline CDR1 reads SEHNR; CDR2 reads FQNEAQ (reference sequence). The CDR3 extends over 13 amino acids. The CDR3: CASSSGSNQPQHF. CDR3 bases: TGTGCCAGCAGCTCGGGTAGCAATCAGCCCCAGCATTTT. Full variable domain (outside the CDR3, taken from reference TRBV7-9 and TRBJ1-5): DTGVSQNPRHKITKRGQNVTFRCDPISEHNRLYWYRQTLGQGPEFLTYFQNEAQLEKSRLLSDRFSAERPKGSFSTLEIQRTEQGDSAMYLCASSSGSNQPQHFGDGTRLSIL.

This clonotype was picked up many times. CDR3 in amino acids: CASSPAIGQGYEQYF. In DNA, the CDR3 is TGTGCCAGCTCACCCGCCATCGGACAAGGCTACGAGCAGTACTTC. V is TRBV18 and J is TRBJ2-7; perhaps TRBD1 as D (5 bases). CDR1 is KGHSH and CDR2 is LQKENI in the germline V gene. V was clipped by 3 bases and J by 3 bases, with 15 bases between them. The CDR3 spans 15 residues.

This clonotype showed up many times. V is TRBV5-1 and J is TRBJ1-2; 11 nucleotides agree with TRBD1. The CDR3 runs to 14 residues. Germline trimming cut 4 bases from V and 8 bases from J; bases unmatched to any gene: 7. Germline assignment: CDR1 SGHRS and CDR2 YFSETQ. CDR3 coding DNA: TGCGCCAGCAGCCCGGGACAGGGGGACGGAGGCTACACCTTC. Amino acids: CASSPGQGDGGYTF.

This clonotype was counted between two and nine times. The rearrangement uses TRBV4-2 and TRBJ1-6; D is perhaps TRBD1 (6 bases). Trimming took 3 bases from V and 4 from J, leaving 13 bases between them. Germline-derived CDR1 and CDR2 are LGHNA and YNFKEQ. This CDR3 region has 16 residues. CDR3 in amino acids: CASSHQGKGYNSPLHF. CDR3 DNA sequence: TGTGCCAGCAGCCACCAGGGGAAAGGGTATAATTCACCCCTCCACTTT.

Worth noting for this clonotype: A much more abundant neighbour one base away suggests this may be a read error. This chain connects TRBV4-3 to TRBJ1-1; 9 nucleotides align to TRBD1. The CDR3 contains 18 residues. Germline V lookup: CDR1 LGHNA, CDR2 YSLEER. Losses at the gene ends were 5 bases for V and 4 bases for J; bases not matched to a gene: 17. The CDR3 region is CASSKVVGTGIHGTEAFF. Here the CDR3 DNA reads TGCGCCAGCAGCAAAGTGGTCGGGACAGGGATCCATGGCACTGAAGCTTTCTTT.

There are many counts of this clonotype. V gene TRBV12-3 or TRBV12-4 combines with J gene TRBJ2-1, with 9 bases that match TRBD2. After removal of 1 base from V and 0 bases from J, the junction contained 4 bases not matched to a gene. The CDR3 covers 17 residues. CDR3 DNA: TGTGCCAGCAGTTTAGAGACTAGCGGATTCTCCTACAATGAGCAGTTCTTC. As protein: CASSLETSGFSYNEQFF.

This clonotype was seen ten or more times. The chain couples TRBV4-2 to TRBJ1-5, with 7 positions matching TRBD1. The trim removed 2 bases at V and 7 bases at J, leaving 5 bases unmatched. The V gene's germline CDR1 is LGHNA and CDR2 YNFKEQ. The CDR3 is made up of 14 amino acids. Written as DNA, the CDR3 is TGTGCCAGCAGCCAAACAGGGGAGAGGCAGCCCCAGCATTTT. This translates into CASSQTGERQPQHF.

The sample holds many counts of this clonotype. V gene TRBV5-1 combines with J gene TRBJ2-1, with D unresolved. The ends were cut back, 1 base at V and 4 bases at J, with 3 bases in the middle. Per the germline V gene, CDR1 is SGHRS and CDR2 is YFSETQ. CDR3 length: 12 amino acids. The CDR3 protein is CASSLYYNEQFF. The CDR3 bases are TGCGCCAGCAGCTTGTATTACAATGAGCAGTTCTTC.

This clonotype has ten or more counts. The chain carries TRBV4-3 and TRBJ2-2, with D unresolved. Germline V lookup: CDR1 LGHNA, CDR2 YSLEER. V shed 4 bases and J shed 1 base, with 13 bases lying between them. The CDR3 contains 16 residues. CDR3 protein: CASSLLNPGNTGELFF. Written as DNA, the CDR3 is TGCGCCAGCAGCCTACTCAACCCGGGGAACACCGGGGAGCTGTTTTTT.

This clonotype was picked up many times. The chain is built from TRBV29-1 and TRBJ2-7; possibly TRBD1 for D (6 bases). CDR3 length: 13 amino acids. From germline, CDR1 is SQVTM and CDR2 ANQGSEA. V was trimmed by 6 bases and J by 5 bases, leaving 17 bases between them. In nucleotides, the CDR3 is TGCAGCGTAGGACAGCCCAAGACTAACGAGCAGTACTTC. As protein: CSVGQPKTNEQYF.

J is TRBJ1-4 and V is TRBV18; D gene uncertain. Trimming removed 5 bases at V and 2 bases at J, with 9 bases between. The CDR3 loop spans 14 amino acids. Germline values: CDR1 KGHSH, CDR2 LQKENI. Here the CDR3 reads CASSEETTNEKLFF. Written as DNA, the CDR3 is TGTGCCAGCTCAGAGGAAACGACTAATGAAAAACTGTTTTTT.

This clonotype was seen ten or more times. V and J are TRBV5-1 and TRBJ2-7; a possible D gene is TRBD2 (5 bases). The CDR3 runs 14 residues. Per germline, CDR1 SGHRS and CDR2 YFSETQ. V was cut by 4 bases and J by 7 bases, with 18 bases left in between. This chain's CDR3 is CASSPASSGLEQYF. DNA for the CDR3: TGCGCCAGCAGCCCCGCTTCGTCGGGGTTAGAGCAGTACTTC.

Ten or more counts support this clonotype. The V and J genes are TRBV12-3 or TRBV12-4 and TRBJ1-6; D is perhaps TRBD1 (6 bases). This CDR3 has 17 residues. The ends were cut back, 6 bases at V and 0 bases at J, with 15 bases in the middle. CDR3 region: CASRRGHTSSYNSPLHF. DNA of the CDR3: TGTGCCAGCAGGCGGGGACACACGAGCTCCTATAATTCACCCCTCCACTTT.

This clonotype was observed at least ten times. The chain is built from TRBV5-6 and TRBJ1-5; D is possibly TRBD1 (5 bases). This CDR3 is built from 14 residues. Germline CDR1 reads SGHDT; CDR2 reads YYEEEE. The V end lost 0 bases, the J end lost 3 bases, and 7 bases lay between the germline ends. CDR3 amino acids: CASSLGGVNQPQHF. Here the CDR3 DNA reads TGTGCCAGCAGCTTGGGGGGGGTCAATCAGCCCCAGCATTTT.

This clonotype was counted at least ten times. The CDR3 region is CASSLTGKANYGYTF. CDR3 bases: TGTGCCAGCAGCTTAACAGGGAAAGCTAACTATGGCTACACCTTC. This sequence joins TRBV7-2 and TRBJ1-2; TRBD1 might be the D (6 bases). The germline V gene has CDR1 SGHTA and CDR2 FQGNSA. Trimming removed 2 bases from V and 0 bases from J, with 10 bases in between. The CDR3 covers 15 residues.

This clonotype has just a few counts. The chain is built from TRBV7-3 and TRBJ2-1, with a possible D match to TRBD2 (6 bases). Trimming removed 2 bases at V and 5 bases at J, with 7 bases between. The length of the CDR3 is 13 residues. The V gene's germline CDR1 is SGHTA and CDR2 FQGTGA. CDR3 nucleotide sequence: TGTGCCAGCAGCTTAGGACTAAACAATGAGCAGTTCTTC. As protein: CASSLGLNNEQFF.

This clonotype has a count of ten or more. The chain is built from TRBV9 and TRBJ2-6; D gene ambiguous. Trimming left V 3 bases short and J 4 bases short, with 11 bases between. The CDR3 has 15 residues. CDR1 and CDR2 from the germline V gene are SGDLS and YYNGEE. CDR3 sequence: CASSDRVSGANVLTF. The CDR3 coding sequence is TGTGCCAGCAGCGATAGGGTTTCCGGGGCCAACGTCCTGACTTTC.

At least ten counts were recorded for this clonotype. The CDR3 region is CARNAMIAGPTYEQYF. CDR3 sequence (DNA): TGTGCCAGGAACGCTATGATAGCGGGACCCACCTACGAGCAGTACTTC. This sequence joins TRBV7-2 and TRBJ2-7, with TRBD2 identical over 8 bases. The length of the CDR3 is 16 residues. Unmatched junction bases numbered 15, after V lost 9 bases and J lost 2 bases. Germline CDR1 reads SGHTA; CDR2 reads FQGNSA.

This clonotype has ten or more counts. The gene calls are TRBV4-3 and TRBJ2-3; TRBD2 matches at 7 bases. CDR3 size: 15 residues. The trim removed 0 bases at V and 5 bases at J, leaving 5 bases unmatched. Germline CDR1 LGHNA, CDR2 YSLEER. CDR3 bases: TGCGCCAGCAGCCAAGATGGGACTACTCAAGATACGCAGTATTTT. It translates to CASSQDGTTQDTQYF.

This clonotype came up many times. DNA for the CDR3: TGCGCCAGCAGCCTCCGGGACCGGGCGGCGGATACGCAGTATTTT. Protein sequence: CASSLRDRAADTQYF. The chain links TRBV4-1 to TRBJ2-3; D might be TRBD1 or TRBD2, each matching 5 bases. The V gene's germline CDR1 is MGHRA and CDR2 YSYEKL. CDR3 size: 15 residues. Trimming cost V 4 bases and J 6 bases, with 17 bases left between them.

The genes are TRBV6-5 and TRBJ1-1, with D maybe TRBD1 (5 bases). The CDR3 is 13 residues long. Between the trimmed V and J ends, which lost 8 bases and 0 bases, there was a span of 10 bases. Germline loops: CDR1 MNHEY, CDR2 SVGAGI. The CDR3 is CASCPRVNTEAFF. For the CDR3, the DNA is TGTGCCAGCTGCCCCAGGGTGAACACTGAAGCTTTCTTT.

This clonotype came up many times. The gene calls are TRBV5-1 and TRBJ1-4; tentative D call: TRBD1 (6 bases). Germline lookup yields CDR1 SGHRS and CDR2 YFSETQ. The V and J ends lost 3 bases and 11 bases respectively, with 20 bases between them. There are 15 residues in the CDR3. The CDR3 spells CASSSSSGVKGKLFF. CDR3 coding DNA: TGCGCCAGCAGCTCCTCCTCAGGGGTGAAGGGCAAACTGTTTTTT. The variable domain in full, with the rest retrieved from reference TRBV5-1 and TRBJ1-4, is KAGVTQTPRYLIKTRGQQVTLSCSPISGHRSVSWYQQTPGQGLQFLFEYFSETQRNKGNFPGRFSGRQFSNSRSEMNVSTLELGDSALYLCASSSSSGVKGKLFFGSGTQLSVL.

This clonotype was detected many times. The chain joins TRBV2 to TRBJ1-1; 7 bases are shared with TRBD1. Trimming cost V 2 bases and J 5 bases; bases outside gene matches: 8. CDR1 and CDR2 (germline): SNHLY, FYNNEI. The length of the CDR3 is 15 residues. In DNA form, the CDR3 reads TGTGCCAGCAGTGAATTAGTACAGGGGAGGACTGAAGCTTTCTTT. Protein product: CASSELVQGRTEAFF.

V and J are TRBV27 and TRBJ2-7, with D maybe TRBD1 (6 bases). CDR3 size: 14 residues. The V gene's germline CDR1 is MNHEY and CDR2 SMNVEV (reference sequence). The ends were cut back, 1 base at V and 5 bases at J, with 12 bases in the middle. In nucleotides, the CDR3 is TGTGCCAGCAGTTTATTTGCAGGGGACCACGAGCAGTACTTC. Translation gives CASSLFAGDHEQYF.

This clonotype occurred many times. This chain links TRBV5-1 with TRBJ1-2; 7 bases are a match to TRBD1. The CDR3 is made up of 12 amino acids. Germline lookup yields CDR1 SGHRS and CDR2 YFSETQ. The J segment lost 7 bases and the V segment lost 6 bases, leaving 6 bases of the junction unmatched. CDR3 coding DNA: TGCGCCAGCACCGAGACAGGGAGTGGCTACACCTTC. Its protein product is CASTETGSGYTF.

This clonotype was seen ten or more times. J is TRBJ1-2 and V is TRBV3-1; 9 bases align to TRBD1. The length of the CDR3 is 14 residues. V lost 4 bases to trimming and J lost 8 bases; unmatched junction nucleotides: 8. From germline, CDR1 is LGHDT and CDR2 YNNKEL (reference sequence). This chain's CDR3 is CASSLPGTGTGYTF. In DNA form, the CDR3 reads TGTGCCAGCAGCCTCCCCGGGACAGGGACGGGCTACACCTTC.

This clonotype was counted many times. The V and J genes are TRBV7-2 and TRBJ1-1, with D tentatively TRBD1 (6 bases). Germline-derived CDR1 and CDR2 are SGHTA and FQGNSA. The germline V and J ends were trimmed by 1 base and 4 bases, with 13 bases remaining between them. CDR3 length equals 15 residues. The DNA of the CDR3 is TGTGCCAGCAGCTTAGGGGGAAACAGGGTCACTGAAGCTTTCTTT. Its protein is CASSLGGNRVTEAFF.

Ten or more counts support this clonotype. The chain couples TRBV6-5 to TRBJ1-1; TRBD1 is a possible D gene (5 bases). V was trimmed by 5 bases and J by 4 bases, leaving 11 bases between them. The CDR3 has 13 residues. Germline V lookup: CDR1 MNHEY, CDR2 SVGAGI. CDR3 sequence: CASSPFGGTEAFF. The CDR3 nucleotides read TGTGCCAGCAGTCCATTTGGGGGCACTGAAGCTTTCTTT.